The 19 T cell receptor beta chains in this list originate from one sample, sequenced in a study of blood T cell repertoires in COVID-19. Generated by immunoSEQ multiplex PCR, the TCRdb table keeps only in-frame clones and is missing some. The sample shows 400,000 to 550,000 clones, around 89% of them seen only once. The specimen sequenced was peripheral blood. The receptors here all came from a woman aged 25 to 39 with acute or convalescent COVID-19.

The CDR3 is CASSFFSSGLRRGNTIYF. For the CDR3, the DNA is TGTGCCAGCAGCTTCTTTAGTTCTGGACTGCGAAGAGGAAACACCATATATTTT. The chain employs TRBV7-2 and TRBJ1-3; D gene ambiguous. Trimming took 3 bases from V and 4 from J, leaving 22 bases between them. This CDR3 has 18 residues. In germline, CDR1 is SGHTA, CDR2 FQGNSA.

The V gene is TRBV7-9, the J gene TRBJ2-5; D may be TRBD2 (5 bases). With 0 bases removed from V and 0 bases from J, the gap between germline ends came to 5 bases. This CDR3 contains 14 residues. Germline-derived CDR1 and CDR2 are SEHNR and FQNEAQ (reference sequence). The CDR3 DNA reads TGTGCCAGCAGCTTAGCGCGGGACCAAGAGACCCAGTACTTC. This encodes CASSLARDQETQYF.

The V and J genes are TRBV7-3 and TRBJ1-5; TRBD1 matches at 7 bases. J gave up 3 bases and V 5 bases, and 7 bases lay outside the gene matches. This CDR3 spans 15 amino acids. Germline V gives CDR1 SGHTA, CDR2 FQGTGA. This CDR3 reads CASSQNRGSNQPQHF. CDR3 sequence (DNA): TGTGCCAGCAGCCAAAACAGGGGCTCCAATCAGCCCCAGCATTTT.

This rearrangement joins TRBV28 to TRBJ2-5, with 11 bases fitting TRBD1. The junction had 2 bases not matched to a gene; V was cut back by 4 bases and J by 4 bases. CDR3 length: 14 amino acids. Germline V lookup: CDR1 MDHEN, CDR2 SYDVKM. CDR3 sequence (DNA): TGTGCCAGCAGTTGGACAGGGGGCGCAGAGACCCAGTACTTC. Translating it yields CASSWTGGAETQYF.

The chain combines TRBV19 with TRBJ2-3; 14 bases fit TRBD2. This CDR3 comprises 19 residues. CDR1 and CDR2 (germline): LNHDA, SQIVND (reference sequence). Germline trimming cut 7 bases from V and 6 bases from J; bases unmatched to any gene: 18. CDR3 in amino acids: CASTIQSQTSGGAVDTQYF. The CDR3 coding sequence is TGTGCCAGTACGATCCAAAGCCAGACTAGCGGGGGGGCTGTGGATACGCAGTATTTT.

V gene TRBV9 combines with J gene TRBJ1-4, with 12 bases identical to TRBD1. The V segment lost 3 bases and the J segment 4 bases; nucleotides outside the gene matches: 4. Looked up from germline, CDR1 is SGDLS and CDR2 is YYNGEE. The CDR3 extends over 16 amino acids. The CDR3 DNA reads as TGTGCCAGCAGCGAGGGACAGGGGGCCGGTAATGAAAAACTGTTTTTT. It yields the protein CASSEGQGAGNEKLFF.

The CDR3 DNA sequence: TGTGCCAGCAGCTTGGCCGCAACGGGGGGCGCCACAGATACGCAGTATTTT. Encoded protein: CASSLAATGGATDTQYF. The genes are TRBV5-6 and TRBJ2-3; possibly TRBD2 for D (7 bases). Trimming left V 0 bases short and J 2 bases short, with 16 bases between. The CDR3 runs 17 residues. Germline lookup yields CDR1 SGHDT and CDR2 YYEEEE.

The rearrangement joins TRBV18 to TRBJ2-5; 8 bases map to TRBD2. The germline V gene has CDR1 KGHSH and CDR2 LQKENI. The junction had 2 bases not matched to a gene; V was cut back by 1 base and J by 4 bases. The CDR3 consists of 14 residues. The CDR3 DNA is TGTGCCAGCTCACCACTAGCGGGGAGAGAGACCCAGTACTTC. Its translation is CASSPLAGRETQYF.

The V and J genes are TRBV21-1 and TRBJ2-7; the table's D call, TRBD2, was not checked against the DNA. TRBV21-1 is tagged as a pseudogene. CDR3 length: 16 residues. The CDR3 bases are TGTGCCAGCAGCAAACTAGCGGGGGGTGGTCCCTACGAGCAGTACTTC. Translating gives CASSKLAGGGPYEQYF.

The chain carries TRBV3-1 (or the pseudogene TRBV3-2) and TRBJ1-3; TRBD1 is a possible D gene (5 bases). Trimming left V 5 bases short and J 1 base short, with 12 bases between. The CDR3 has 15 residues. Germline loops: CDR1 LGHDT, CDR2 YNNKEL (reference sequence). In nucleotides, the CDR3 is TGTGCCAGCAGCTATCATGGACAATCTGGAAACACCATATATTTT. This encodes CASSYHGQSGNTIYF.

The CDR3 protein is CAWSGTGRGQPQHF. In DNA, the CDR3 is TGTGCCTGGAGCGGGACAGGGCGGGGGCAGCCCCAGCATTTT. The rearrangement links TRBV30 to TRBJ1-5; 9 bases line up with TRBD1. The V gene's germline CDR1 is GTSNPN and CDR2 SVGIG (reference sequence). CDR3 size: 14 residues. With 3 bases clipped from V and 7 bases from J, the junction kept 7 bases outside the gene matches.

The chain recombines TRBV30 with TRBJ1-2, with D unresolved. V lost 5 bases and J lost 5, with 9 bases in between. This CDR3 is built from 11 residues. CDR1 and CDR2 (germline): GTSNPN, SVGIG (reference sequence). The CDR3 region has the DNA TGTGCCTGGGTGCGGGGATATGGCTACACCTTC. Residues: CAWVRGYGYTF. Full variable domain (rest looked up from reference TRBV30 and TRBJ1-2): SQTIHQWPATLVQPVGSPLSLECTVEGTSNPNLYWYRQAAGRGLQLLFYSVGIGQISSEVPQNLSASRPQDRQFILSSKKLLLSDSGFYLCAWVRGYGYTFGSGTRLTVV.

The V and J genes are TRBV5-1 and TRBJ1-2; 10 nucleotides match TRBD1. The trim removed 0 bases at V and 5 bases at J, leaving 4 bases unmatched. The germline gives CDR1 SGHRS, CDR2 YFSETQ. The CDR3 totals 15 residues. The CDR3 loop reads CASSLGMGQGYGYTF. The CDR3 DNA sequence: TGCGCCAGCAGCTTGGGGATGGGACAGGGGTATGGCTACACCTTC.

This sequence joins TRBV7-3 and TRBJ1-1, with a tentative D call TRBD1 (5 bases). The CDR3 loop spans 12 amino acids. The V and J ends lost 3 bases and 8 bases respectively, with 10 bases between them. CDR1 and CDR2 from the germline V gene are SGHTA and FQGTGA. The CDR3 coding sequence is TGTGCCAGCAGCTTTATCGGGGGGGAAGCTTTCTTT. It encodes CASSFIGGEAFF.

The rearrangement links TRBV6-1 to TRBJ2-3; TRBD1 matches at 12 bases. Germline trimming cut 4 bases from V and 7 bases from J; bases unmatched to any gene: 9. Germline-derived CDR1 and CDR2 are MNHNS and SASEGT. This CDR3 spans 16 amino acids. Here the CDR3 reads CASSGTGQGAINTQYF. The CDR3 bases are TGTGCCAGCAGTGGAACGGGACAGGGGGCGATTAATACGCAGTATTTT.

In this sample, this clone turned up once. The V gene is TRBV5-4, the J gene TRBJ2-1; 11 bases align to TRBD2. The V gene end was trimmed by 1 base and the J gene end by 7 bases; junction bases not matched to a gene: 4. CDR3 length equals 15 residues. Germline V gene sequence: CDR1 SGHNT, CDR2 YYREEE (reference sequence). CDR3 sequence: CASSLSSSGGNEQFF. In DNA, the CDR3 is TGTGCCAGCAGCTTGAGCTCTAGCGGGGGGAATGAGCAGTTCTTC. Full variable domain (missing parts from reference TRBV5-4 and TRBJ2-1): ETGVTQSPTHLIKTRGQQVTLRCSSQSGHNTVSWYQQALGQGPQFIFQYYREEENGRGNFPPRFSGLQFPNYSSELNVNALELDDSALYLCASSLSSSGGNEQFFGPGTRLTVL.

The V gene is TRBV19, the J gene TRBJ2-2, with a possible D match to TRBD2 (5 bases). There are 14 residues in the CDR3. CDR1 and CDR2 from the germline V gene are LNHDA and SQIVND (reference sequence). With 1 base removed from V and 7 bases from J, the gap between germline ends came to 10 bases. The CDR3 bases are TGTGCCAGTAGTATAGGGGGAGACGGCGGGGAGCTGTTTTTT. The encoded protein is CASSIGGDGGELFF.

The chain combines TRBV4-1 with TRBJ2-5, with D unclear. There are 13 residues in the CDR3. Germline loops: CDR1 MGHRA, CDR2 YSYEKL. The V gene lost 1 base and the J gene lost 5 bases, with 8 bases spanning the gap. The CDR3 loop is CASSQVAAETQYF. DNA for the CDR3: TGCGCCAGCAGCCAAGTCGCGGCGGAGACCCAGTACTTC.

This chain connects TRBV15 to TRBJ1-1, with TRBD1 identical over 7 bases. V shed 0 bases and J 6 bases; nucleotides not matched to a gene: 7. The germline gives CDR1 LNHNV, CDR2 YYDKDF (reference sequence). The CDR3 length is 15 residues. The CDR3 DNA follows: TGTGCCACCAGCAGAGATACGAGGACAGGTTCTGAAGCTTTCTTT. It codes for CATSRDTRTGSEAFF.